Sequencing of this T cell receptor beta chain was carried out in a study of T cells in Graves' hyperthyroidism and ophthalmopathy. RNA transcripts gave rise to amplified TCR beta CDR3 regions. HTBI primers were the set used in a first-round RT-PCR of the TCR CDR3. TCRdb recomputed calls from the multiplex PCR reads with MiXCR, one row per CDR3 protein. This table holds about 420,000 distinct CDR3 sequences, approximately 15% found once. V dropped 6 bases and J dropped 8 bases, with 16 bases sitting between them. This CDR3 contains 14 residues. Germline assignment: CDR1 MNHNS and CDR2 SASEGT. This clonotype appeared many times.

V gene TRBV6-1 combines with J gene TRBJ1-4, with D unresolved. Sequenced: blood. The receptor was derived from a woman under 30 with Graves' hyperthyroidism. CDR3 sequence (DNA): TGTGCCAGCAGCGATGGAGGGTCGGGAGAAAAACTGTTTTTT. Amino acid sequence: CASSDGGSGEKLFF.